A single sample is the source of the 9 T cell receptor beta chains below, sequenced in a study of metastatic and nonmetastatic thyroid tumors. Before thyroid surgery, none of the patients had received any treatment. TCRdb re-analyzed the PCR reads using MiXCR. The sample shows under 15,000 clones, roughly a third of them seen only once. The sample was tumor tissue. The source of these receptors is a female donor with papillary thyroid cancer or a benign thyroid nodule (not recorded which). Some clones in this sample may be carry-over from other donors' samples.

This sequence joins TRBV20-1 and TRBJ1-2, with D maybe TRBD1 (6 bases). Germline CDR1 DFQATT, CDR2 SNEGSKA (reference sequence). V was cut by 6 bases and J by 4 bases, with 21 bases left in between. The CDR3 has 15 amino acids. The CDR3 is CSAPNSGGRSYGYTF. The CDR3 DNA reads TGCAGTGCCCCGAACTCCGGGGGGCGCAGCTATGGCTACACCTTC.

This chain joins TRBV5-8 and TRBJ1-2, with no clear D. Trimming stripped 5 bases from V and 4 bases from J, with 12 bases between. The CDR3 has 13 residues. Germline values: CDR1 SGHTS, CDR2 YDEGEE. The CDR3: CASRRTVFYGYTF. For the CDR3, the DNA is TGTGCCAGCAGAAGGACGGTATTCTATGGCTACACCTTC.

V is TRBV20-1 and J is TRBJ1-1, with D unclear. Germline assignment: CDR1 DFQATT and CDR2 SNEGSKA (reference sequence). Trimming left V 3 bases short and J 0 bases short, with 8 bases between. This CDR3 has 13 amino acids. CDR3 loop: CSASPSMNTEAFF. The CDR3 DNA sequence: TGCAGTGCTAGTCCATCCATGAACACTGAAGCTTTCTTT.

The CDR3 DNA sequence: TGTGCCAGCAGTGAATCCCTAGGGACTAGCGGGAGCCCTCGGTACTTC. Translation gives CASSESLGTSGSPRYF. J is TRBJ2-7 and V is TRBV25-1; TRBD2 matches at 14 bases. Per germline, CDR1 MGHDK and CDR2 SYGVNS. The CDR3 runs to 16 residues. V gave up 1 base and J gave up 12 bases; unmatched junction bases: 11.

The chain combines TRBV6-1 with TRBJ1-2; possibly TRBD1 for D (6 bases). The CDR3 extends over 15 amino acids. The V end lost 3 bases, the J end lost 2 bases, and 13 bases lay between the germline ends. The germline CDR1 and CDR2 sequences are MNHNS and SASEGT. The CDR3 bases are TGTGCCAGCAGTGAGCTGCTTGGGGGCAACTATGGCTACACCTTC. Its translation: CASSELLGGNYGYTF.

This clone is labeled large. The chain has TRBV25-1 and TRBJ1-3, with D possibly being TRBD1 (5 bases). The CDR3 extends over 13 amino acids. V shed 5 bases and J shed 8 bases, with 13 bases lying between them. CDR1 and CDR2 from the germline V gene are MGHDK and SYGVNS. CDR3 protein: CASSWDSPDTIYF. Written as DNA, the CDR3 is TGTGCCAGCAGTTGGGACTCTCCGGACACCATATATTTT.

This clone came up a few times. One junction end does not reproduce the germline sequence, and a read error may be involved. The chain recombines TRBV6-4 with TRBJ2-5, with 7 positions matching TRBD2. Germline values: CDR1 MRHNA, CDR2 SNTAGT. This CDR3 has 13 amino acids. The CDR3 loop reads CASSRLTRETKYF. The CDR3 DNA reads as TGTGCCAGCAGTAGACTCACGCGGGAGACCAAGTATTTC.

This clone was counted only a few times. This chain joins TRBV28 and TRBJ2-7; unclear D gene. Looked up from germline, CDR1 is MDHEN and CDR2 is SYDVKM. Between the trimmed V and J ends, which lost 6 bases and 5 bases, there was a span of 11 bases. The CDR3 is 12 residues long. DNA for the CDR3: TGTGCCAGCAGCGCCCGGGTCCACGAGCAGTACTTC. Amino acid sequence: CASSARVHEQYF. Full variable domain (outside the CDR3, taken from reference TRBV28 and TRBJ2-7): DVKVTQSSRYLVKRTGEKVFLECVQDMDHENMFWYRQDPGLGLRLIYFSYDVKMKEKGDIPEGYSVSREKKERFSLILESASTNQTSMYLCASSARVHEQYFGPGTRLTVT.

This clone was recorded at least ten times. The genes are TRBV20-1 and TRBJ2-7, with TRBD2 as a possible D gene (7 bases). The CDR3 runs 13 residues. With 5 bases removed from V and 1 base from J, the gap between germline ends came to 12 bases. Germline V gene sequence: CDR1 DFQATT, CDR2 SNEGSKA (reference sequence). In nucleotides, the CDR3 is TGCAGTGCTTGGGAGGGGGGGTCCTACGAGCAGTACTTC. Protein sequence: CSAWEGGSYEQYF.